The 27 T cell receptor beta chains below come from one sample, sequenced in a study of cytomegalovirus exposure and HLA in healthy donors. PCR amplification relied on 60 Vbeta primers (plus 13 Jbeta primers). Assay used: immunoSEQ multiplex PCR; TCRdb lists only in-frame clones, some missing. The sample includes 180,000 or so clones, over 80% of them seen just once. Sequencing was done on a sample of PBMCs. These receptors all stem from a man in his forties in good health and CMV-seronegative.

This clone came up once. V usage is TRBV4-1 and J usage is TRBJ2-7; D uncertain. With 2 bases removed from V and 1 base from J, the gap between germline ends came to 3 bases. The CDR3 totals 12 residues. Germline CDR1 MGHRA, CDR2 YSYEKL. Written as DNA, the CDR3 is TGCGCCAGCAGCCAACCATCCTACGAGCAGTACTTC. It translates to CASSQPSYEQYF.

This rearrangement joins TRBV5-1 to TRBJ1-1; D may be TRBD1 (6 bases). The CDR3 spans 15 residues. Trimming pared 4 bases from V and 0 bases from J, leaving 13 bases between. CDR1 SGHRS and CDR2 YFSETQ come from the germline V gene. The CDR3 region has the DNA TGCGCCAGCAGCCGCAATACAGGGTTGAACACTGAAGCTTTCTTT. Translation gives CASSRNTGLNTEAFF.

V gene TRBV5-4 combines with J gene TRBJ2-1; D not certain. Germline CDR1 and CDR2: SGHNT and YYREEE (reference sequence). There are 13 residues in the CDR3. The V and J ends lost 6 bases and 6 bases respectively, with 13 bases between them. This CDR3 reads CASTLPGSNEQFF. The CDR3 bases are TGTGCCAGCACCCTCCCGGGTTCCAATGAGCAGTTCTTC.

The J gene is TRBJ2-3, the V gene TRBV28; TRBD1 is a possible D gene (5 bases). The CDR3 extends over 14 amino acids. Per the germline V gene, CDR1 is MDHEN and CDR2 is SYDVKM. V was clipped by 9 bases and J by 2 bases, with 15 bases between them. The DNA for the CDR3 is TGTGCCAGTATTCAGGGCCTCCTCACAGATACGCAGTATTTT. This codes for CASIQGLLTDTQYF.

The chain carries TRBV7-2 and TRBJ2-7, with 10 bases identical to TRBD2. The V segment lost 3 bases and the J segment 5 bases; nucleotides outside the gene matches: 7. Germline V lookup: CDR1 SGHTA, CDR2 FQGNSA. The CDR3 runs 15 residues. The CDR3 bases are TGTGCCAGCAGCTTTCAGCGGGGGGGCCGGAACGAGCAGTACTTC. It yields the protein CASSFQRGGRNEQYF.

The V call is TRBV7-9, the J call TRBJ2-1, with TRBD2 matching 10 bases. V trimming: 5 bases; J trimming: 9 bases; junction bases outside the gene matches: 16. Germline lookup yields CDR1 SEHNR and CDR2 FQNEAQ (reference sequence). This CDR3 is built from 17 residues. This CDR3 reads CASSDSSGRGPFVEQFF. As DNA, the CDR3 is TGTGCCAGCAGCGATTCTAGCGGGAGAGGTCCCTTTGTTGAGCAGTTCTTC.

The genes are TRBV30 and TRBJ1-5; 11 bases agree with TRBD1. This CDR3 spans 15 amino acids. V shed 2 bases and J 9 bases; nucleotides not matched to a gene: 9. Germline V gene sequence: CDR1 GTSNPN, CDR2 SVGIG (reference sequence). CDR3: CAWSRGQGGVGPQHF. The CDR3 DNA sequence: TGTGCCTGGAGTCGGGGACAGGGGGGAGTAGGGCCCCAGCATTTT.

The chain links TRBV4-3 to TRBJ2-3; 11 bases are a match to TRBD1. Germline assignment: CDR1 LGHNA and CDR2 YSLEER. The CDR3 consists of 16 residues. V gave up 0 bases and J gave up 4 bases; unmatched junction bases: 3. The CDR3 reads CASSQDRGQGADTQYF. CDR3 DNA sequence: TGCGCCAGCAGCCAAGATCGGGGACAGGGGGCAGATACGCAGTATTTT.

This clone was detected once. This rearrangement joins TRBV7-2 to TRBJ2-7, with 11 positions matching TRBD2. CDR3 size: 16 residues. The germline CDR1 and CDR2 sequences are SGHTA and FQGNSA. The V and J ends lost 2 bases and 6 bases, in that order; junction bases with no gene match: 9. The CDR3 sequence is CASSLKTSGKLSEQYF. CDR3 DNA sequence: TGTGCCAGCAGCTTAAAGACTAGCGGGAAGCTTAGCGAGCAGTACTTC.

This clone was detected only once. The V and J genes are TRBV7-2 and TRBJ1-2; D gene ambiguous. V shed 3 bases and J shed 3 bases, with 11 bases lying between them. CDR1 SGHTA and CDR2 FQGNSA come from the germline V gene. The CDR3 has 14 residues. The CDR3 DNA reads TGTGCCAGCAGCTTCTGGGAGGCCTACTATGGCTACACCTTC. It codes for CASSFWEAYYGYTF.

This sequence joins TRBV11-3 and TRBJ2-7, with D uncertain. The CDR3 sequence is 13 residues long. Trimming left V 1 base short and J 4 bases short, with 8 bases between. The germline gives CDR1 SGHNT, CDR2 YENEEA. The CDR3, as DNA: TGTGCCAGCAGCTTAGCGCGTCGGTACGAGCAGTACTTC. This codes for CASSLARRYEQYF.

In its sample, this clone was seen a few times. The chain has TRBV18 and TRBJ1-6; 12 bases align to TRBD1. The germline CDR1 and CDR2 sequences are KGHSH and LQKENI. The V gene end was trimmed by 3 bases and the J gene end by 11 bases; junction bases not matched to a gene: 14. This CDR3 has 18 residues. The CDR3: CASSPEGTGGSKVPPLHF. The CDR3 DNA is TGTGCCAGCTCACCCGAAGGGACAGGGGGCTCTAAGGTCCCACCCCTCCACTTT. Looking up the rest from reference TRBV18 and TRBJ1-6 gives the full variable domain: NAGVMQNPRHLVRRRGQEARLRCSPMKGHSHVYWYRQLPEEGLKFMVYLQKENIIDESGMPKERFSAEFPKEGPSILRIQQVVRGDSAAYFCASSPEGTGGSKVPPLHFGNGTRLTVT.

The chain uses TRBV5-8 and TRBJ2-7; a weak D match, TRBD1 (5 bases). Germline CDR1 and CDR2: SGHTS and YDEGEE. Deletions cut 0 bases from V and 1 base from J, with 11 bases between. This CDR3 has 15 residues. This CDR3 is CASSLDGDRSYEQYF. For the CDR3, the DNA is TGTGCCAGCAGCTTGGATGGCGACAGATCCTACGAGCAGTACTTC.

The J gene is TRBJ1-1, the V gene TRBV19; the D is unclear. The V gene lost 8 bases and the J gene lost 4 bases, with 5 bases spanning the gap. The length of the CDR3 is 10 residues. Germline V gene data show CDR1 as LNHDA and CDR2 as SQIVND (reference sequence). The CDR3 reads CASVSTEAFF. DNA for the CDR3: TGTGCCAGTGTATCCACTGAAGCTTTCTTT.

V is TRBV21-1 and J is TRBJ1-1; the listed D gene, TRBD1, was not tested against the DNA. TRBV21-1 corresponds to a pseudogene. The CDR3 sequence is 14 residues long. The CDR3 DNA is TGTGCCAGCAGCACGGGCAGGGCGAACACTGAAGCTTTCTTT. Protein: CASSTGRANTEAFF.

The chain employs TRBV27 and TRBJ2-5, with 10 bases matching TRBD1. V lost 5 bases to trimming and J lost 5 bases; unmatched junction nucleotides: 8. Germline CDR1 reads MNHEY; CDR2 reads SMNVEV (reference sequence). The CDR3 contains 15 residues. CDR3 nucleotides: TGTGCCAGCAGTCAACGGACAGGGGGAATTGAGACCCAGTACTTC. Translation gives CASSQRTGGIETQYF.

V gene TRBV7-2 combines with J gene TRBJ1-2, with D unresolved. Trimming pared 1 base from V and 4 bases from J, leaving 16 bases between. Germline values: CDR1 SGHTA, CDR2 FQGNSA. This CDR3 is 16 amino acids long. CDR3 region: CASSLEAGLLSYGYTF. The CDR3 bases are TGTGCCAGCAGCTTAGAAGCAGGCCTTTTATCCTATGGCTACACCTTC.

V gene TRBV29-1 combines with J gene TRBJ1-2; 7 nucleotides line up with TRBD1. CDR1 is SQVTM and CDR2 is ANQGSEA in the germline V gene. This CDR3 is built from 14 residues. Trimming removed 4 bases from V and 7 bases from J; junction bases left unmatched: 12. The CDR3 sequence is CSVAITGVGSGYTF. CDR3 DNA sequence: TGCAGCGTTGCGATTACAGGGGTCGGTTCTGGCTACACCTTC.

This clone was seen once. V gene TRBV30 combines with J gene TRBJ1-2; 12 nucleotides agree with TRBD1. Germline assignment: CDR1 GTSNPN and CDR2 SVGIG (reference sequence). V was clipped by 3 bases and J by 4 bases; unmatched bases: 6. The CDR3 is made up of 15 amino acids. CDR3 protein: CAWRPKGQGAYGYTF. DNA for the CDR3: TGTGCCTGGAGGCCCAAGGGACAGGGGGCCTATGGCTACACCTTC.

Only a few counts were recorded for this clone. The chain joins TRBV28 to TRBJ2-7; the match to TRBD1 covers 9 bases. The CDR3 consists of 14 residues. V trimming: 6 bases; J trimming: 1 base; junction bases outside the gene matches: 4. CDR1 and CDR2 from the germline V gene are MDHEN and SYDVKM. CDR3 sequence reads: CASSLDRGSYEQYF. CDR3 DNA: TGTGCCAGCAGCCTGGACAGGGGATCCTACGAGCAGTACTTC.

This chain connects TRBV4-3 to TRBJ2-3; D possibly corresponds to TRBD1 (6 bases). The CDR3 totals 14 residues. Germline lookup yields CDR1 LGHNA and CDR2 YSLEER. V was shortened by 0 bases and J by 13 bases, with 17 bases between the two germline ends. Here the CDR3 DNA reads TGCGCCAGCAGCCAAGATGCAGGGGCGTTAGTCAAGTATTTT. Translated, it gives CASSQDAGALVKYF.

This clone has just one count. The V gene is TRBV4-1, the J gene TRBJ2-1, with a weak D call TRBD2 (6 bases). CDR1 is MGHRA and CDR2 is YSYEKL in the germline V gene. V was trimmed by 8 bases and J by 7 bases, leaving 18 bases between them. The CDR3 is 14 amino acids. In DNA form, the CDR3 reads TGCGCCAGCTCCTTGGGGACTCCACTGAATGAGCAGTTCTTC. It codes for CASSLGTPLNEQFF.

The DNA for the CDR3 is TGCAGTGCTAGTCGGCGGAATGAGCAGTTCTTC. Its protein product is CSASRRNEQFF. The chain has TRBV20-1 and TRBJ2-1; unclear D gene. This CDR3 comprises 11 residues. The germline V gene encodes CDR1 DFQATT and CDR2 SNEGSKA (reference sequence). Trimming left V 3 bases short and J 7 bases short, with 7 bases between.

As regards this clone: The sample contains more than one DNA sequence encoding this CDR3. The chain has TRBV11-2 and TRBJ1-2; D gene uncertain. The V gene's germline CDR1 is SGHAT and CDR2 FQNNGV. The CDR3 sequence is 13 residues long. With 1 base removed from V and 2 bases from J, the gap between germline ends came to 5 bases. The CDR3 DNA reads TGTGCCAGCAGCTTAGGTCGGAACTATGGCTACACCTTC. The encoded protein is CASSLGRNYGYTF. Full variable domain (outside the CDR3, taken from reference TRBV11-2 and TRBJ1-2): EAGVAQSPRYKIIEKRQSVAFWCNPISGHATLYWYQQILGQGPKLLIQFQNNGVVDDSQLPKDRFSAERLKGVDSTLKIQPAKLEDSAVYLCASSLGRNYGYTFGSGTRLTVV.

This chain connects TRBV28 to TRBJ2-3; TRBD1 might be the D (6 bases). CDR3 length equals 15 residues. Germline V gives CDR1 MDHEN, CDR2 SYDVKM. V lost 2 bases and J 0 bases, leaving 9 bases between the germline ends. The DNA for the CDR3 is TGTGCCAGCAGTTTACTCAGGGGAAGCACAGATACGCAGTATTTT. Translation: CASSLLRGSTDTQYF.

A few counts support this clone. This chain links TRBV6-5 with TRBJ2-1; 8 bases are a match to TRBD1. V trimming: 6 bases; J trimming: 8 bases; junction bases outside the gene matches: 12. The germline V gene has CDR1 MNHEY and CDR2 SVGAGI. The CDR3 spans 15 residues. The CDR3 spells CASSYDRGFRDEQFF. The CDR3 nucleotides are TGTGCCAGCAGCTACGACAGGGGATTTCGGGATGAGCAGTTCTTC.

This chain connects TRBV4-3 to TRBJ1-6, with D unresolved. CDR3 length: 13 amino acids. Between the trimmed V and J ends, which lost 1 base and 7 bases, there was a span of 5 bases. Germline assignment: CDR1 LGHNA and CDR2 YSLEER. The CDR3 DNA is TGCGCCAGCAGCCAAGTGGAGAATTCACCCCTCCACTTT. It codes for CASSQVENSPLHF.